This T cell receptor beta chain was profiled in a study of control samples from healthy donors and cancer patients. V was trimmed by 0 bases and J by 2 bases, leaving 8 bases between them. Germline CDR1 and CDR2: SGDLS and YYNGEE. This CDR3 has 14 residues. Generated by immunoSEQ multiplex PCR, the TCRdb table keeps only in-frame clones and is missing some. This table holds some 120,000 clones, 89% found once. The chain links TRBV9 to TRBJ1-1, with D hard to call. This receptor was obtained from a man between 50 and 59 years old in good health. Material: blood. The CDR3 nucleotides read TGTGCCAGCAGCGTAGAGGGAGGCAACACTGAAGCTTTCTTT. It translates to CASSVEGGNTEAFF.